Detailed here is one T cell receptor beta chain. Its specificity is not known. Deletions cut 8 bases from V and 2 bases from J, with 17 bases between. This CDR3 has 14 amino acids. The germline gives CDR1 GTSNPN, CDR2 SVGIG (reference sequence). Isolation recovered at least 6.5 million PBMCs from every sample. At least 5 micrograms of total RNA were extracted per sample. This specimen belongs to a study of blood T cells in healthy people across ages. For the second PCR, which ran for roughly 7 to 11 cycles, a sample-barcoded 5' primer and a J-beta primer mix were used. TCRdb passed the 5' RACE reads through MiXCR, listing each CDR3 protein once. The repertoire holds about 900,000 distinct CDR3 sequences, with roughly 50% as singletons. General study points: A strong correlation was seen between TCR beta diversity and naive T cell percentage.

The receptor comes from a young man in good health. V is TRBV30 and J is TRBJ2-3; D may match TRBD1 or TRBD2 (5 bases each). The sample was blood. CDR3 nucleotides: TGTGCCGGTAGCCGGGGCGGATCCACAGATACGCAGTATTTT. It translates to CAGSRGGSTDTQYF.